Below, 5 T cell receptor beta chains from the same sample are listed, as sequenced in a study of regulatory T cells in long-lasting Graves disease. Time point reported: newly diagnosed GD, antithyroid drugs for less than 3 months. From PBMCs, RNA was extracted and then used to make the TCR library. iRepertoire HTBI primers and Arm-PCR of CDR3 regions built TCR beta libraries. A single record per CDR3 protein comes from TCRdb applying MiXCR to the multiplex PCR reads. Of about 620,000 distinct CDR3 sequences in the sample, around 15% were seen once. The sample also formed part of further work on T cells in Graves' hyperthyroidism and ophthalmopathy.

Source: peripheral blood mononuclear cells (PBMCs), taken at new diagnosis, from a patient treated with antithyroid drugs. The receptors stem from a woman in her thirties with Graves disease.

The chain couples TRBV2 to TRBJ2-1; D call uncertain. This CDR3 has 15 amino acids. Germline V CDR1 and CDR2: SNHLY, FYNNEI. Trimming pared 5 bases from V and 0 bases from J, leaving 11 bases between. The CDR3 here is CASSPDGYSYNEQFF. The CDR3, as DNA: TGTGCCAGCAGTCCAGATGGATACTCCTACAATGAGCAGTTCTTC.

This clonotype was seen ten or more times. This chain connects TRBV2 to TRBJ1-5; D possibly corresponds to TRBD1 (6 bases). V was trimmed by 4 bases and J by 9 bases, leaving 22 bases between them. This CDR3 is 16 amino acids long. Germline CDR1 and CDR2: SNHLY and FYNNEI. The CDR3 protein is CASSVGGGGALMPQHF. The CDR3 DNA reads TGTGCCAGCAGTGTAGGTGGGGGCGGAGCCCTGATGCCCCAGCATTTT.

At least ten counts were recorded for this clonotype. The rearrangement joins TRBV20-1 to TRBJ1-4, with 7 bases matching TRBD1. Per the germline V gene, CDR1 is DFQATT and CDR2 is SNEGSKA (reference sequence). This CDR3 region has 12 residues. V gave up 3 bases and J gave up 11 bases; unmatched junction bases: 6. The CDR3 DNA reads TGCAGTGCTAGTAGGCAGGGGGACAAACTGTTTTTT. Translation: CSASRQGDKLFF.

In its sample, this clonotype was seen many times. The chain links TRBV28 to TRBJ2-7; D tentatively fits TRBD1 or TRBD2 (5 bases each). The CDR3 is made up of 15 amino acids. The germline V and J ends were trimmed by 4 bases and 2 bases, with 15 bases remaining between them. Per the germline V gene, CDR1 is MDHEN and CDR2 is SYDVKM. Here the CDR3 DNA reads TGTGCCAGCAGTTCCTGGGGGACGCGGCCCTACGAGCAGTACTTC. This codes for CASSSWGTRPYEQYF.

This clonotype was seen many times. This rearrangement joins TRBV28 to TRBJ2-7; D assignment may be TRBD1 or TRBD2 (6 bases each). In germline, CDR1 is MDHEN, CDR2 SYDVKM. The V end was cut by 5 bases, the J end by 3 bases, with 14 bases between. This CDR3 contains 14 residues. For the CDR3, the DNA is TGTGCCAGCAGTCCGCGGAGGGGGATCTACGAGCAGTACTTC. It encodes CASSPRRGIYEQYF.